This is a list of T cell receptor beta chains from one sample in a study of Ad26.COV2.S vaccination and SARS-CoV-2 variants. The assay was immunoSEQ multiplex PCR, and TCRdb's table has in-frame clones only and misses some. The top ten clones hold under 3.5% of a sample with fewer than 400,000 clones, approximately 90% of them seen once. Here the sequenced sample was peripheral blood, taken in a trial of Ad26.COV2.S vaccine versus placebo. These receptors all stem from a person between 18 and 59 years old who received the Ad26.COV2.S COVID-19 vaccine or a placebo. Each CDR3 is given with its conserved first and last residue. The order of the fields is V gene, D gene, J gene, clone size, CDR3 protein, CDR3 DNA. The D gene is left open where the match is weak. Clone size appears in some rows only: once, few, many, or a class for an expanded clone.

V gene: TRBV5-6
D gene: TRBD1
J gene: TRBJ1-5
clone size: NA
CDR3 protein: CASSARQGRWNQPQHF
CDR3 DNA: TGTGCCAGCAGCGCCCGACAGGGGCGCTGGAATCAGCCCCAGCATTTT

V gene: TRBV7-2
D gene: NA
J gene: TRBJ1-2
clone size: NA
CDR3 protein: CASSLAVPGRGPNYGYTF
CDR3 DNA: TGTGCCAGCAGCTTAGCGGTCCCGGGCCGGGGGCCTAACTATGGCTACACCTTC

V gene: TRBV14
D gene: NA
J gene: TRBJ2-7
clone size: NA
CDR3 protein: CASSPGGAYEQYF
CDR3 DNA: TGTGCCAGCAGCCCCGGGGGCGCCTACGAGCAGTACTTC

V gene: TRBV4-1
D gene: TRBD1
J gene: TRBJ1-3
clone size: NA
CDR3 protein: CASSPKTGLSGNTIYF
CDR3 DNA: TGCGCCAGCAGCCCAAAGACAGGGCTCTCTGGAAACACCATATATTTT

V gene: TRBV5-1
D gene: NA
J gene: TRBJ2-3
clone size: NA
CDR3 protein: CASSSGLISTDTQYF
CDR3 DNA: TGCGCCAGCAGCTCGGGACTTATTAGCACAGATACGCAGTATTTT

V gene: TRBV18
D gene: TRBD1
J gene: TRBJ2-1
clone size: NA
CDR3 protein: CASSPQRTGAGEQFF
CDR3 DNA: TGTGCCAGCTCACCCCAAAGGACAGGGGCGGGTGAGCAGTTCTTC

V gene: TRBV7-2
D gene: NA
J gene: TRBJ1-2
clone size: NA
CDR3 protein: CASSPGRWVNYGYTF
CDR3 DNA: TGTGCCAGCAGCCCGGGACGGTGGGTTAACTATGGCTACACCTTC

V gene: TRBV7-9
D gene: NA
J gene: TRBJ2-3
clone size: NA
CDR3 protein: CASIRFTSTDTQYF
CDR3 DNA: TGTGCCAGCATCCGGTTTACTAGCACAGATACGCAGTATTTT

V gene: TRBV7-2
D gene: NA
J gene: TRBJ1-2
clone size: NA
CDR3 protein: CASSRYPLDRRNGYTF
CDR3 DNA: TGTGCCAGCAGCCGTTATCCCCTAGACAGGAGAAATGGCTACACCTTC

V gene: TRBV19
D gene: TRBD1
J gene: TRBJ1-5
clone size: NA
CDR3 protein: CASSRTGARVGNQPQHF
CDR3 DNA: TGTGCCAGTAGTAGGACAGGGGCCCGGGTTGGCAATCAGCCCCAGCATTTT

V gene: TRBV3-1/TRBV3-2
D gene: NA
J gene: TRBJ1-1
clone size: NA
CDR3 protein: CASSSRVQVEAFF
CDR3 DNA: TGTGCCAGCAGCTCAAGGGTCCAGGTTGAAGCTTTCTTT

V gene: TRBV18
D gene: TRBD2
J gene: TRBJ2-1
clone size: NA
CDR3 protein: CASSGLAGALDEQFF
CDR3 DNA: TGTGCCAGCTCAGGACTAGCGGGGGCCCTTGATGAGCAGTTCTTC

V gene: TRBV7-2
D gene: TRBD2
J gene: TRBJ2-7
clone size: NA
CDR3 protein: CASSFASGGGLSEQYF
CDR3 DNA: TGTGCCAGCAGCTTCGCTAGCGGGGGGGGGCTATCCGAGCAGTACTTC

V gene: TRBV4-3
D gene: NA
J gene: TRBJ1-1
clone size: NA
CDR3 protein: CASSPGHLNTEAFF
CDR3 DNA: TGCGCCAGCAGCCCCGGACATTTGAACACTGAAGCTTTCTTT

V gene: TRBV7-9
D gene: NA
J gene: TRBJ2-6
clone size: NA
CDR3 protein: CASSLAGVGQSSGANVLTF
CDR3 DNA: TGTGCCAGCAGCTTAGCAGGGGTGGGGCAGTCCTCTGGGGCCAACGTCCTGACTTTC

V gene: TRBV6-5
D gene: TRBD1
J gene: TRBJ1-2
clone size: few
CDR3 protein: CASTPETGAGWGYTF
CDR3 DNA: TGTGCCAGCACCCCCGAAACAGGGGCGGGGTGGGGCTACACCTTC

V gene: TRBV27
D gene: NA
J gene: TRBJ1-1
clone size: NA
CDR3 protein: CASSPDRSNTEAFF
CDR3 DNA: TGTGCCAGCAGCCCAGACAGATCTAACACTGAAGCTTTCTTT

V gene: TRBV19
D gene: NA
J gene: TRBJ2-2
clone size: NA
CDR3 protein: CASRGRTNTGELFF
CDR3 DNA: TGTGCCAGTCGGGGTCGGACGAACACCGGGGAGCTGTTTTTT

V gene: TRBV5-4
D gene: NA
J gene: TRBJ2-7
clone size: NA
CDR3 protein: CASSLQGPYEQYF
CDR3 DNA: TGTGCCAGCAGCTTGCAGGGGCCCTACGAGCAGTACTTC

V gene: TRBV2
D gene: TRBD1
J gene: TRBJ2-7
clone size: few
CDR3 protein: CATQGSFGQGSYEQYF
CDR3 DNA: TGTGCCACTCAGGGAAGTTTCGGACAGGGATCCTACGAGCAGTACTTC

V gene: TRBV6-5
D gene: TRBD1
J gene: TRBJ1-6
clone size: NA
CDR3 protein: CASSYHRGSYNSPLHF
CDR3 DNA: TGTGCCAGCAGTTACCACAGGGGCTCCTATAATTCACCCCTCCACTTT

V gene: TRBV4-1
D gene: NA
J gene: TRBJ2-7
clone size: NA
CDR3 protein: CASSHVLGGSYEQYF
CDR3 DNA: TGCGCCAGCAGCCACGTACTAGGGGGCTCCTACGAGCAGTACTTC

V gene: TRBV5-1
D gene: TRBD2
J gene: TRBJ2-2
clone size: NA
CDR3 protein: CASSLWGSGSPGELFF
CDR3 DNA: TGCGCCAGCAGCCTCTGGGGGAGCGGGAGCCCCGGGGAGCTGTTTTTT

V gene: TRBV5-1
D gene: TRBD1
J gene: TRBJ1-2
clone size: NA
CDR3 protein: CASSWDRAFGYTF
CDR3 DNA: TGCGCCAGCAGCTGGGACAGGGCGTTTGGCTACACCTTC

V gene: TRBV15
D gene: NA
J gene: TRBJ2-7
clone size: NA
CDR3 protein: CATSREVNIYEQYF
CDR3 DNA: TGTGCCACCAGCAGAGAGGTAAACATCTACGAGCAGTACTTC

V gene: TRBV29-1
D gene: TRBD1
J gene: TRBJ1-3
clone size: NA
CDR3 protein: CTLGNRGHFSGNTIYF
CDR3 DNA: TGCACCTTGGGGAACAGGGGCCACTTCTCTGGAAACACCATATATTTT

V gene: TRBV4-1
D gene: NA
J gene: TRBJ1-2
clone size: NA
CDR3 protein: CASRQNPSNYGYTF
CDR3 DNA: TGCGCCAGCAGACAAAACCCCTCTAACTATGGCTACACCTTC

V gene: TRBV4-1
D gene: TRBD2
J gene: TRBJ2-3
clone size: NA
CDR3 protein: CASSQDHAGETDTQYF
CDR3 DNA: TGCGCCAGCAGCCAAGACCACGCGGGGGAAACAGATACGCAGTATTTT

V gene: TRBV20-1
D gene: NA
J gene: TRBJ1-5
clone size: NA
CDR3 protein: CSASWGGQQPQHF
CDR3 DNA: TGCAGTGCTAGTTGGGGGGGGCAACAGCCCCAGCATTTT

V gene: TRBV2
D gene: NA
J gene: TRBJ2-2
clone size: NA
CDR3 protein: CASSEGYEANTGELFF
CDR3 DNA: TGTGCCAGCAGTGAGGGTTACGAGGCCAACACCGGGGAGCTGTTTTTT